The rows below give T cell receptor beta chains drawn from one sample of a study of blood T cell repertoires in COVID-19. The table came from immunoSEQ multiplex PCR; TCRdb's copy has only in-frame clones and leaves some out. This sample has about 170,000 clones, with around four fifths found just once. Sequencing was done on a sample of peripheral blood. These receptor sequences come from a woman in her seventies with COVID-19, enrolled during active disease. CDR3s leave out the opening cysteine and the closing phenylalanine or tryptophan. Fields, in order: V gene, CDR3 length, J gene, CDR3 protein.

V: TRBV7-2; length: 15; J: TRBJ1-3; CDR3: ASSPLTIGRGRNTIY
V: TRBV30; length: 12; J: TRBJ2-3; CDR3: AWASAQGTDTQY
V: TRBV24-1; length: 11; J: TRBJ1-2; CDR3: ATSPTANYGYT
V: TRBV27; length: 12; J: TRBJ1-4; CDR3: ASSFYGGNEKLF
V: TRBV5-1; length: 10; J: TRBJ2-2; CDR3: ASSYSPGELF
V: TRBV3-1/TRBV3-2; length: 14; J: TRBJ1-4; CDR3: ASSQEWGRVGEKLF
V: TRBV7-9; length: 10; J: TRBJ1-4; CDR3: ASSLFSEKLF
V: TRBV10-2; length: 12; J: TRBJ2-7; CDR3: ASSGPRTGNEQY
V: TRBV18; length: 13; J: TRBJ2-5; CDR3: ASSPFASGKETQY
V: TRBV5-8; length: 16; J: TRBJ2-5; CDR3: ASSKPGLLLTTQETQY
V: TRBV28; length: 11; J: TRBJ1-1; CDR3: ASSSLRLWVAF
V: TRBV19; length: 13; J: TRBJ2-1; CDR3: ASSTGFSEWNEQF
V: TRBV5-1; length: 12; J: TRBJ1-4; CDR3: ASSVGQINEKLF
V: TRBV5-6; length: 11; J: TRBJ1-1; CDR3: ASSSLDTDDAF
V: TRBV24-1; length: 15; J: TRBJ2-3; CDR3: ATSDLGQGLKTDTQY
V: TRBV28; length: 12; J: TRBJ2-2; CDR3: ASRQGRGPGELF
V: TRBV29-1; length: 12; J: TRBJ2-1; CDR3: SVEVGTRVLEQF
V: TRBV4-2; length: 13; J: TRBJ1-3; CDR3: ASSQGRGSGNTIY
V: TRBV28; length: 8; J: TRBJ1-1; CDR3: ASSDRVAF
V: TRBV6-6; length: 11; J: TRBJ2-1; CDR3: ATWDSRVGEQF
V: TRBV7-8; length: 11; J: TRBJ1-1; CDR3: ASSPTPAGEAF
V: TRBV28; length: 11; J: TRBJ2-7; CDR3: ASRREGPYEQY
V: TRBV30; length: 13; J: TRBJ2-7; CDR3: AWSVKAGGFYEQY
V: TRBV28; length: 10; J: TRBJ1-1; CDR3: ASSLIQGEAF
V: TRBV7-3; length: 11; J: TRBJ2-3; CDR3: ASSDSGTDTQY
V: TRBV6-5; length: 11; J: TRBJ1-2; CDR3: ASREQGPYGYT
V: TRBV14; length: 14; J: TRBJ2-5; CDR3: ASSQRTGGGGETQY
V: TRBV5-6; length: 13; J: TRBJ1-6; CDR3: ASTGDRVYNSPLH
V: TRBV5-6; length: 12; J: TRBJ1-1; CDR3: ASSPGLLNTEAF
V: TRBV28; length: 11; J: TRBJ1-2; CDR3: AVYLTGSYGYT
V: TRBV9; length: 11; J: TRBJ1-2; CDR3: ASSSEDWRGYT
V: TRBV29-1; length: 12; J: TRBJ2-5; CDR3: SVVLGVAQETQY
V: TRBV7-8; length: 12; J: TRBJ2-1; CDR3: ASSLLERYNEQF
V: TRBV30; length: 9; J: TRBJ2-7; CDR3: AWGGLYEQY
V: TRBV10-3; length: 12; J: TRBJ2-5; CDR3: AIREQGTQETQY
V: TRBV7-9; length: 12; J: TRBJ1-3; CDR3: ASSLAGPRNTIY
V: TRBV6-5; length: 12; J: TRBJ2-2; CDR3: ASFRDPGGGELF
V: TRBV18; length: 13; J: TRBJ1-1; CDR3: ASSPSLGPGTEAF
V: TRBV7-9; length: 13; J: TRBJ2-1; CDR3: ASSSGLAGASEQF
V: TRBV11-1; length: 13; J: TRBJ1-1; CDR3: ASSDGTGEGTEAF
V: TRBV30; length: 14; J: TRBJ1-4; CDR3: AWSEEGVPLNEKLF
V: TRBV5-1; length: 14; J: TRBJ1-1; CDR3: ASSSRGGGANTEAF
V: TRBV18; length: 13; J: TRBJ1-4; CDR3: ASSYDGAPGEKLF
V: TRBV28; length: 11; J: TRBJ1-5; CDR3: ASSPGQVQPQH
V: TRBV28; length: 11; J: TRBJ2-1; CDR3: ASSPYRDNGPF
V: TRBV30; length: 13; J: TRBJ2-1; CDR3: AWRDLGLAGIEQF
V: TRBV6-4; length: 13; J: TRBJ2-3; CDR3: ASSSTSGGTDTQY
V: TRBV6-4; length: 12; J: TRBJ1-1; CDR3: ASRETGVSTEAF
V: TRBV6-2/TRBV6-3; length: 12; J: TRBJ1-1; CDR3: ASSYSTAVTEAF